This T cell receptor (beta chain) comes out of a study of blood T cell repertoires in COVID-19. From germline, CDR1 is LGHDT and CDR2 YNNKEL (reference sequence). The CDR3 totals 18 residues. In this sample, this clone turned up once. Germline is not matched at one junction end, which may reflect a read error. Sequencing used immunoSEQ multiplex PCR; TCRdb keeps in-frame clones, though not all of them. The sample yields approximately 250,000 clones, 84% seen once. This receptor was obtained from a man aged 60-69 years with acute or convalescent COVID-19. Material: peripheral blood. The chain carries TRBV3-1 (or the pseudogene TRBV3-2) and TRBJ2-2; TRBD2 matches 9 bases. CDR3 nucleotide sequence: TGTGTCAGCAGCCAACGCCCCGTTAGCGGGGGGAACACCGGGGAGCTGTTTTTT. Its protein is CVSSQRPVSGGNTGELFF.